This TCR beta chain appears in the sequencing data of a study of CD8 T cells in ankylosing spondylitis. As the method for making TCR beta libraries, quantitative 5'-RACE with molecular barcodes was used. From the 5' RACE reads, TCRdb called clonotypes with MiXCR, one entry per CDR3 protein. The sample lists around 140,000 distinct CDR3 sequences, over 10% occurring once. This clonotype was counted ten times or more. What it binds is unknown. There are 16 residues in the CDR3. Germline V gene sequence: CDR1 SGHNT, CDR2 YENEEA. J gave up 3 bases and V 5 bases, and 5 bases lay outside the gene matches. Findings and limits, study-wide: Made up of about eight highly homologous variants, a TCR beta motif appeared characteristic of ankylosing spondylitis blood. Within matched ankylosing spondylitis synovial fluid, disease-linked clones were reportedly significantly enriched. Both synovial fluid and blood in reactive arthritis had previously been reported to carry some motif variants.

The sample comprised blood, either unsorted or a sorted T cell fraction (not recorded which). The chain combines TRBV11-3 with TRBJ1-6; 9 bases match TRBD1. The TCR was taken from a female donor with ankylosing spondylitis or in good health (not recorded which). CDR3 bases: TGTGCCAGCAGCGACCGGGACAGGGTCTATAATTCACCCCTCCACTTT. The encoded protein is CASSDRDRVYNSPLHF.